Following are 16 T cell receptor beta chains from one sample sequenced in a study of blood T cell repertoires in COVID-19. Profiling relied on immunoSEQ multiplex PCR, and the TCRdb table lists in-frame clones only, not all of them. This repertoire shows a few hundred thousand clones, 80% to 85% found once; its top ten account for 5.5% to 7.5%. The sequenced sample consisted of PBMCs or T cells enriched from blood (not recorded which). These receptor sequences come from a woman aged 40 to 50 who had recovered from COVID-19.

The chain recombines TRBV20-1 with TRBJ2-5; TRBD2 matches 11 bases. Looked up from germline, CDR1 is DFQATT and CDR2 is SNEGSKA (reference sequence). The CDR3 totals 16 residues. V shed 3 bases and J 5 bases; nucleotides not matched to a gene: 11. CDR3 in DNA: TGCAGTGCTAGTGGTAATAGCGGGAGGGCCGGGGAGACCCAGTACTTC. Residues: CSASGNSGRAGETQYF.

The chain links TRBV7-2 to TRBJ2-5; TRBD1 aligns across 7 bases. Trimming cost V 0 bases and J 5 bases; bases outside gene matches: 3. The CDR3 totals 14 residues. Germline loops: CDR1 SGHTA, CDR2 FQGNSA. CDR3 loop: CASSLADRTETQYF. The CDR3 nucleotides read TGTGCCAGCAGCTTAGCGGACAGGACCGAGACCCAGTACTTC.

The chain's CDR3 is CASSLSRWNEKLFF. The CDR3 DNA follows: TGTGCCAGCAGCTTATCCAGGTGGAATGAAAAACTGTTTTTT. The chain joins TRBV7-2 to TRBJ1-4, with D uncertain. Germline CDR1 is SGHTA and CDR2 is FQGNSA. Trimming cost V 2 bases and J 5 bases, with 9 bases left between them. The CDR3 has 14 residues.

The chain combines TRBV7-2 with TRBJ2-3; no clear D. Looked up from germline, CDR1 is SGHTA and CDR2 is FQGNSA. V lost 6 bases, J lost 1 base, and 11 bases lay in between. The CDR3 is 14 amino acids. CDR3 in amino acids: CASRLVRGTDTQYF. The CDR3 DNA is TGTGCCAGCAGGTTGGTAAGAGGCACAGATACGCAGTATTTT.

The J gene is TRBJ1-4, the V gene TRBV28; maybe TRBD1 (6 bases). This CDR3 has 14 amino acids. Germline CDR1 and CDR2: MDHEN and SYDVKM. The V gene lost 1 base and the J gene lost 8 bases, with 11 bases spanning the gap. The CDR3 nucleotides read TGTGCCAGCAGTTTATCAGGGGCGAGAGAAAAACTGTTTTTT. Translation gives CASSLSGAREKLFF.

The J gene is TRBJ2-5, the V gene TRBV5-1, with TRBD1 identical over 9 bases. CDR3 length: 15 amino acids. V shed 5 bases, J shed 5 bases, and the junction held 10 bases outside the gene matches. CDR1 is SGHRS and CDR2 is YFSETQ in the germline V gene. In DNA, the CDR3 is TGCGCCAGCAGTCACACAGGGGGCGGATTGGAGACCCAGTACTTC. Translating gives CASSHTGGGLETQYF.

This clone appeared a few times. The gene calls are TRBV11-2 and TRBJ2-7, with 8 bases that match TRBD1. The length of the CDR3 is 16 residues. V was clipped by 2 bases and J by 1 base; unmatched bases: 7. Per germline, CDR1 SGHAT and CDR2 FQNNGV. CDR3 amino acids: CASSLLGRGPSYEQYF. The DNA for the CDR3 is TGTGCCAGCAGCTTACTGGGCAGGGGGCCATCCTACGAGCAGTACTTC.

This chain joins TRBV11-1 and TRBJ2-7; D might be TRBD2 (6 bases). This CDR3 has 14 residues. The V gene's germline CDR1 is SGHAT and CDR2 FQDESV (reference sequence). V lost 2 bases and J lost 1, with 9 bases in between. Here the CDR3 reads CASSLTGSSYEQYF. CDR3 bases: TGTGCCAGCAGCTTAACCGGGAGTTCCTACGAGCAGTACTTC. The variable domain in full, completed from reference TRBV11-1 and TRBJ2-7, reads EAEVAQSPRYKITEKSQAVAFWCDPISGHATLYWYRQILGQGPELLVQFQDESVVDDSQLPKDRFSAERLKGVDSTLKIQPAELGDSAMYLCASSLTGSSYEQYFGPGTRLTVT.

V usage is TRBV28 and J usage is TRBJ2-7, with 8 bases lining up with TRBD1. Germline values: CDR1 MDHEN, CDR2 SYDVKM. With 4 bases clipped from V and 3 bases from J, the junction kept 8 bases outside the gene matches. The CDR3 has 15 residues. Written as DNA, the CDR3 is TGTGCCAGCAGTTCTCCCGACAGGGGCGGCTACGAGCAGTACTTC. As protein: CASSSPDRGGYEQYF.

The chain recombines TRBV10-2 with TRBJ2-3, with a tentative D call TRBD1 (5 bases). Trimming removed 7 bases from V and 6 bases from J, with 17 bases in between. CDR1 is WSHSY, CDR2 SAAADI, per germline. The length of the CDR3 is 14 residues. This CDR3 is CASNSQGHEDTQYF. CDR3 nucleotide sequence: TGCGCCAGCAATTCGCAAGGACACGAGGATACGCAGTATTTT.

The chain has TRBV29-1 and TRBJ1-1; 7 bases agree with TRBD1. V lost 4 bases to trimming and J lost 5 bases; unmatched junction nucleotides: 16. CDR1 SQVTM and CDR2 ANQGSEA come from the germline V gene. This CDR3 has 16 amino acids. CDR3 loop: CSVAGSDRDVRTEAFF. CDR3 bases: TGCAGCGTTGCGGGATCAGACAGGGATGTTCGGACTGAAGCTTTCTTT.

Turning to this clone: One end of the junction does not line up with germline, which may come from a read error. This rearrangement joins TRBV5-1 to TRBJ2-1; 8 bases agree with TRBD2. This CDR3 is 16 amino acids long. Germline V gene sequence: CDR1 SGHRS, CDR2 YFSETQ. The CDR3 protein is CASSLGIRTSYDEQFF. The CDR3 DNA is TGCGCCAGCAGCTTGGGTATCCGGACTAGCTACGATGAGCAGTTCTTC.

This clone was found many times. Other DNA sequences within the sample encode an identical CDR3. The rearrangement uses TRBV2 and TRBJ1-1; 11 bases agree with TRBD1. V lost 8 bases to trimming and J lost 0 bases; unmatched junction nucleotides: 5. There are 15 residues in the CDR3. Germline V gene sequence: CDR1 SNHLY, CDR2 FYNNEI. This CDR3 reads CASSGQGAMNTEAFF. The CDR3 DNA reads TGTGCCAGCTCCGGACAGGGGGCAATGAACACTGAAGCTTTCTTT.

The V and J genes are TRBV19 and TRBJ1-5; 9 positions agree with TRBD1. V dropped 8 bases and J dropped 4; count of bases not matched to a gene: 3. The germline V gene has CDR1 LNHDA and CDR2 SQIVND (reference sequence). This CDR3 region has 13 residues. The CDR3 DNA is TGTGCCAGTGGAGGGACAGGGAATCAGCCCCAGCATTTT. Translated, it gives CASGGTGNQPQHF.

This clone has a handful of counts. The chain recombines TRBV5-4 with TRBJ1-2; D is unresolved. The V and J ends lost 0 bases and 2 bases respectively, with 8 bases between them. The CDR3 covers 14 residues. The germline CDR1 and CDR2 sequences are SGHNT and YYREEE (reference sequence). CDR3 sequence: CASSLGGENYGYTF. CDR3 coding DNA: TGTGCCAGCAGCTTGGGGGGAGAAAACTATGGCTACACCTTC.

The rearrangement uses TRBV4-1 and TRBJ2-6; D call uncertain. Germline V gene data show CDR1 as MGHRA and CDR2 as YSYEKL. The CDR3 spans 17 residues. The ends were cut back, 2 bases at V and 0 bases at J, with 11 bases in the middle. The CDR3 loop reads CASSQSSGISGANVLTF. The DNA of the CDR3 is TGCGCCAGCAGCCAAAGCTCTGGTATCTCTGGGGCCAACGTCCTGACTTTC.